The TCR beta chain under discussion was sequenced for a study of a mutant IDH1 vaccine in newly diagnosed glioma. Study overall: Each patient was administered eight vaccinations, scheduled in weeks 1, 3, 5, 7, 11, 15, 19 and 23. There were roughly 62% males and around 40% females among treated patients, whose mean age was about 40 years.

This sample's time point: week 5, during vaccination. One vaccine dose held 300 ug of mutant IDH1 20-mer peptide and came with topical imiquimod. Points on this clone: The antigen remains undetermined.

Clones were read by immunoSEQ multiplex PCR, and TCRdb kept only the in-frame ones, dropping some. The repertoire holds 45,000 to 60,000 clones, about three quarters seen once, with about 5% in the top ten. The V segment lost 4 bases and the J segment 3 bases; nucleotides outside the gene matches: 3. The CDR3 runs to 14 residues. Germline loops: CDR1 MGHDK, CDR2 SYGVNS. This clonotype was obtained from a middle-aged man with glioma. The chain is built from TRBV25-1 and TRBJ2-4; 7 bases line up with TRBD1. The input for sequencing was PBMCs, taken from a glioma patient whose treatment included an IDH1 peptide vaccine. CDR3 coding DNA: TGTGCCAGCAGTGGACAGGGTCGCAAAAACATTCAGTACTTC. Protein product: CASSGQGRKNIQYF.